This TCR beta chain was recovered during a study of T cells in women clearing cervical HPV infection. Study findings and constraints: TRBV6-7 relative abundance averaged approximately 0.11% in cases and approximately 0.15% in controls.

As regards this clone: Antigen unknown. Read sequence stops 3 residues before the CDR3 end, and the germline J gene provides the missing end.

All donors had a single incident cervical HPV16 infection, not prevalent. This CDR3 is 14 amino acids long. V was shortened by 10 bases and J by 3 bases, with 18 bases between the two germline ends. The V gene's germline CDR1 is ENHRY and CDR2 SYGVKD. The assay was immunoSEQ multiplex PCR, and TCRdb's table has in-frame clones only and misses some. Its table lists fewer than 35,000 clones. This clonotype originated in a woman between 18 and 70 years old with a cervical HPV16 infection that either progressed to CIN3+ or cleared (not recorded which). Sequencing was performed on blood buffy coat. V gene TRBV10-3 combines with J gene TRBJ1-2; a possible D gene is TRBD1 (5 bases). CDR3 sequence reads: CATKESGLDYGYTF. Partial CDR3 DNA: TGTGCCACCAAGGAGTCAGGGCTCGACTATGGC.